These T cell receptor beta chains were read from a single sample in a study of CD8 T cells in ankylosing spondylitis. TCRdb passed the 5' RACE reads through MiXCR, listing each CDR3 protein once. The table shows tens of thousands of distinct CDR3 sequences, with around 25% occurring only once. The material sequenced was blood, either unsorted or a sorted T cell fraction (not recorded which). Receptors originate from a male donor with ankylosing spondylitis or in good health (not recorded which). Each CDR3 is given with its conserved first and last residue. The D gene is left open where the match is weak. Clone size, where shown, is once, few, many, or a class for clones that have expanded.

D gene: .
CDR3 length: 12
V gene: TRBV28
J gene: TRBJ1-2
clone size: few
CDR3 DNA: TGTGCCAGCGTTACAGCGAACTATGGCTACACCTTC
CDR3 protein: CASVTANYGYTF

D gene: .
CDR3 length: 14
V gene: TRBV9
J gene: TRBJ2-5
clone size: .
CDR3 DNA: TGTGCCAGCAGCGTAGGGTCCAGGCCAGAGACCCAGTACTTC
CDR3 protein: CASSVGSRPETQYF

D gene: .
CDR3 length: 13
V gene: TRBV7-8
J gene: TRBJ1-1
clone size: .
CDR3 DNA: TGTGCCAGCAGCTTAGATTCGGTCACTGAAGCTTTCTTT
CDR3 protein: CASSLDSVTEAFF

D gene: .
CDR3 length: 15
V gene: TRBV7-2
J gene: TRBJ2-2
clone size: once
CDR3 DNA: TGTGCCAGCAGCGCGAGGACAGCCCTCACCGGGGAGCTGTTTTTT
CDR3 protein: CASSARTALTGELFF

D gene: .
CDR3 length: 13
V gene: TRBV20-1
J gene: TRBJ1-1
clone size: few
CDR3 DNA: TGCAGTGCTAACCGGGACGGATACACTGAAGCTTTCTTT
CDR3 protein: CSANRDGYTEAFF

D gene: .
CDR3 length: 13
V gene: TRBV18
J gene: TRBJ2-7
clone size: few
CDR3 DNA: TGTGCCAGCTCACCAGGGGAATACTACGAGCAGTACTTC
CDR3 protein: CASSPGEYYEQYF

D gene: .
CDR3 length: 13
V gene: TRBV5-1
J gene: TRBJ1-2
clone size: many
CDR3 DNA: TGCGCCAGCAGCTCAGGGGTTAACTATGGCTACACCTTC
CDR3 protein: CASSSGVNYGYTF

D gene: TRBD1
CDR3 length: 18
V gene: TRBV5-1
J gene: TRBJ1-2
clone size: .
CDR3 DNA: TGCGCCAGCAGCTTGGCGGGACAGGGATTCATAATAGGGTATGGCTACACCTTC
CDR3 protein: CASSLAGQGFIIGYGYTF

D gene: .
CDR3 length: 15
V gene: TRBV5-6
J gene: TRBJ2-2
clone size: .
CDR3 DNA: TGTGCCAGCAGCTTGGCGAACACCGAGACCGGGGAGCTGTTTTTT
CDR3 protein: CASSLANTETGELFF

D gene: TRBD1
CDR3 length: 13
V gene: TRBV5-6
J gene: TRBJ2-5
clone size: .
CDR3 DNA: TGTGCCAGCAGCCCCCGGGACAGAAGGAACCAGTACTTC
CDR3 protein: CASSPRDRRNQYF